These T cell receptor beta chains were read from a single sample in a study of siplizumab effects on memory and regulatory T cells. No antigen has been identified for these receptors. Method: immunoSEQ multiplex PCR; TCRdb's copy keeps in-frame clones and lacks some. The sample holds around 7,400 clones, 35% to 40% seen once. Sample: CFSE-low (dividing) CD8+ T cells sorted from an allogeneic mixed lymphocyte reaction. These receptors originate from a human donor in good health; the cells came from an allogeneic mixed lymphocyte reaction. The CDR3 runs from the conserved cysteine through the conserved F or W. D genes are given only for firm matches. Not every row has a clone size; where given, it reads once, few, many or a size class.

J	D	size	V	CDR3	DNA
TRBJ1-1	.	.	TRBV5-6	CASSLVRGEEAFF	TGTGCCAGCAGCTTGGTCCGAGGGGAGGAAGCTTTCTTT
TRBJ2-7	.	.	TRBV5-1	CASSLGQAGSYEQYF	TGCGCCAGCAGCTTGGGACAGGCCGGCTCCTACGAGCAGTACTTC
TRBJ2-1	TRBD2	.	TRBV11-2	CASSLGFTGGFGDEQFF	TGTGCCAGCAGCTTAGGCTTTACGGGAGGTTTCGGCGATGAGCAGTTCTTC
TRBJ2-7	.	.	TRBV7-7	CASSVREDYEQYF	TGTGCCAGCAGCGTCCGCGAAGACTACGAGCAGTACTTC
TRBJ2-2	TRBD2	.	TRBV5-5	CASKRETGELFF	TGTGCCAGCAAGCGGGAGACCGGGGAGCTGTTTTTT
TRBJ2-2	.	medium-sized	TRBV4-1	CASSQGQGTGELFF	TGCGCCAGCAGCCAAGGTCAGGGGACCGGGGAGCTGTTTTTT
TRBJ1-5	.	medium-sized	TRBV19	CASRNGRRGYSNQPQHF	TGTGCCAGTAGAAACGGCAGGAGGGGCTATAGCAATCAGCCCCAGCATTTT
TRBJ2-3	.	medium-sized	TRBV6-1	CASSEWEVGTDTQYF	TGTGCCAGCAGTGAATGGGAGGTCGGGACAGATACGCAGTATTTT
TRBJ1-2	.	.	TRBV10-3	CAISGDTGGLTF	TGTGCCATCAGTGGGGACACCGGTGGGCTCACCTTC
TRBJ2-7	.	.	TRBV27	CASGFYEQYF	TGTGCCAGCGGATTCTACGAGCAGTACTTC
TRBJ2-7	.	.	TRBV11-2	CASSSPYEQYF	TGTGCCAGCAGCTCCCCTTACGAGCAGTACTTC
TRBJ2-1	TRBD2	medium-sized	TRBV19	CASSSGSSYNEQFF	TGTGCCAGTAGTAGCGGGAGTTCCTACAATGAGCAGTTCTTC
TRBJ2-3	TRBD2	.	TRBV15	CATSRDLAGGPPDTQYF	TGTGCCACCAGCAGAGATTTAGCGGGAGGGCCCCCAGATACGCAGTATTTT
TRBJ2-7	TRBD2	medium-sized	TRBV29-1	CSVETGGPYEQYF	TGCAGCGTTGAAACGGGAGGGCCCTACGAGCAGTACTTC
TRBJ2-7	.	few	TRBV7-2	CASSSRQESSYEQYF	TGTGCCAGCAGCTCCCGACAGGAGAGCTCCTACGAGCAGTACTTC
TRBJ2-7	.	.	TRBV19	CASSIGFPSEQYF	TGTGCCAGTAGTATAGGTTTCCCCTCCGAGCAGTACTTC
TRBJ2-1	TRBD2	medium-sized	TRBV7-3	CASSLTSSGYYNEQFF	TGTGCCAGCAGCTTAACTTCTAGCGGTTATTACAATGAGCAGTTCTTC
TRBJ2-7	.	.	TRBV10-3	CAISDSSAYEQYF	TGTGCCATCAGTGATTCATCGGCATACGAGCAGTACTTC
TRBJ2-7	.	.	TRBV28	CASRETGRDYEQYF	TGTGCCAGCAGAGAGACAGGACGCGACTACGAGCAGTACTTC
TRBJ2-7	TRBD2	.	TRBV27	CASRKIGTTYEQYF	TGTGCCAGCAGGAAGATAGGGACTACCTACGAGCAGTACTTC
TRBJ2-7	.	.	TRBV5-6	CASSWGTGGESYEQYF	TGTGCCAGCAGCTGGGGGACTGGCGGCGAGTCCTACGAGCAGTACTTC
TRBJ2-7	TRBD2	.	TRBV4-3	CASSQIAGGYEQYF	TGCGCCAGCAGCCAAATAGCGGGAGGTTACGAGCAGTACTTC
TRBJ2-1	TRBD2	.	TRBV27	CYSSSSGGWGNEQFF	TGTTACAGCAGTTCCTCGGGGGGTTGGGGCAATGAGCAGTTCTTC
TRBJ2-7	.	.	TRBV27	CASSFGQSYEQYF	TGTGCCAGCAGTTTTGGGCAGTCCTACGAGCAGTACTTC
TRBJ2-7	.	.	TRBV19	CASSWSGDSYEQYF	TGTGCCAGTAGTTGGTCGGGAGACTCCTACGAGCAGTACTTC
TRBJ1-2	.	medium-sized	TRBV4-1	CASSQERSVRPYGYTF	TGCGCCAGCAGCCAAGAACGGTCCGTGCGTCCCTATGGCTACACCTTC
TRBJ2-7	TRBD1	.	TRBV7-2	CASSPRTGAREQYF	TGTGCCAGCAGCCCACGGACAGGGGCTCGCGAGCAGTACTTC
TRBJ2-1	.	medium-sized	TRBV27	CASSPGLLYNEQFF	TGTGCCAGCAGCCCTGGACTTCTGTACAATGAGCAGTTCTTC
TRBJ2-7	.	.	TRBV4-2	CASSQELQGRYEQYF	TGTGCCAGCAGCCAAGAATTGCAGGGGAGGTACGAGCAGTACTTC
TRBJ2-7	.	medium-sized	TRBV5-3	CARTPGDEQYF	TGTGCCAGAACCCCAGGGGACGAGCAGTACTTC
TRBJ2-7	TRBD1	few	TRBV29-1	CSAYIQGAYEQYF	TGCAGCGCTTACATACAGGGGGCGTACGAGCAGTACTTC
TRBJ2-2	TRBD2	medium-sized	TRBV19	CASSIRLAPGELFF	TGTGCCAGTAGTATTCGACTAGCGCCCGGGGAGCTGTTTTTT
TRBJ1-5	.	medium-sized	TRBV28	CASSLLGGSNQPQHF	TGTGCCAGCAGTTTACTTGGCGGTTCCAATCAGCCCCAGCATTTT
TRBJ2-7	.	.	TRBV19	CASSIGGQAF	TGTGCCAGTAGTATAGGGGGGCAGGCCTTT
TRBJ1-1	TRBD1	.	TRBV7-3	CASSLGNRGNTEAFF	TGTGCCAGCAGCTTAGGAAACAGGGGTAACACTGAAGCTTTCTTT
TRBJ2-2	.	medium-sized	TRBV9	CASSVEVTGELFF	TGTGCCAGCAGCGTAGAAGTCACCGGGGAGCTGTTTTTT
TRBJ1-1	TRBD1	.	TRBV6-5	CASRSQGIAEAFF	TGTGCCAGCAGATCACAGGGGATCGCTGAAGCTTTCTTT
TRBJ1-2	TRBD1	medium-sized	TRBV7-9	CASSGDRGTNYGYTF	TGTGCCAGCAGCGGAGACAGGGGGACGAACTATGGCTACACCTTC
TRBJ1-2	.	medium-sized	TRBV19	CASSKGGYGYTF	TGTGCCAGTAGTAAGGGCGGCTATGGCTACACCTTC
TRBJ2-7	.	large	TRBV30	CAWSSIVPGHEQYF	TGTGCCTGGAGTAGCATTGTCCCAGGGCACGAGCAGTACTTC
TRBJ2-5	.	medium-sized	TRBV28	CASSSRARTWETQYF	TGTGCCAGCAGCTCCCGGGCGCGGACCTGGGAGACCCAGTACTTC
TRBJ2-2	.	.	TRBV7-9	CANPRGGVNTGELFF	TGTGCCAACCCGAGGGGGGGAGTTAACACCGGGGAGCTGTTTTTT
TRBJ1-5	TRBD1	.	TRBV7-9	CASSWGTGGQPQHF	TGTGCCAGCAGCTGGGGGACAGGGGGACAGCCCCAGCATTTT
TRBJ2-7	.	.	TRBV7-3	CASSPRDSSYEQYF	TGTGCCAGCAGTCCACGGGACTCTTCCTACGAGCAGTACTTC
TRBJ1-1	.	large	TRBV28	CASSPLGRDTEAFF	TGTGCCAGCAGTCCTCTGGGTAGGGACACTGAAGCTTTCTTT
TRBJ2-3	.	.	TRBV7-2	CASSPGGGTDTQYF	TGTGCCAGCAGCCCCGGTGGAGGCACAGATACGCAGTATTTT
TRBJ2-7	.	.	TRBV9	CASSVAVGTAYEQYF	TGTGCCAGCAGCGTAGCTGTCGGGACGGCCTACGAGCAGTACTTC
TRBJ2-7	.	few	TRBV9	CASSPGAGLSYEQYF	TGTGCCAGCAGCCCTGGGGCAGGACTCTCCTACGAGCAGTACTTC
TRBJ2-1	.	few	TRBV7-9	CASSPPPVNEQFF	TGTGCCAGCAGCCCTCCGCCGGTAAATGAGCAGTTCTTC
TRBJ2-5	TRBD2	.	TRBV27	CASGRDYQVKETQYF	TGTGCCAGCGGCCGGGACTACCAAGTAAAAGAGACCCAGTACTTC
TRBJ2-7	.	medium-sized	TRBV4-3	CASSIGTASYEQYF	TGCGCCAGCAGCATTGGGACGGCCTCCTACGAGCAGTACTTC
TRBJ1-2	.	few	TRBV5-1	CASSPWTEYYGYTF	TGCGCCAGCAGCCCGTGGACGGAATACTATGGCTACACCTTC
TRBJ2-1	.	.	TRBV14	CASSPELSAEQFF	TGTGCCAGCAGCCCGGAGCTAAGCGCTGAGCAGTTCTTC
TRBJ2-7	TRBD1	medium-sized	TRBV19	CASSSGTGSYEQYF	TGTGCCAGTAGCTCCGGGACAGGGTCCTACGAGCAGTACTTC
TRBJ1-2	.	.	TRBV6-1	CASGADYGYTF	TGTGCCAGCGGGGCCGACTATGGCTACACCTTC